The clone carrying this T cell receptor beta chain was seen only once. This sample is drawn from a study of CD8 T cells in ankylosing spondylitis. Each CDR3 protein is one row after TCRdb ran MiXCR on the 5' RACE reads. The data hold some 250,000 distinct CDR3 sequences, with roughly 25% observed a single time. The V end was cut by 0 bases, the J end by 10 bases, with 16 bases between. The CDR3 has 14 residues. Germline assignment: CDR1 DFQATT and CDR2 SNEGSKA (reference sequence). The source of this sequence is a male donor with ankylosing spondylitis or in good health (not recorded which). The chain employs TRBV20-1 and TRBJ2-1; either TRBD1 or TRBD2 may fit D (5 bases each). The sample was blood, either unsorted or a sorted T cell fraction (not recorded which). This chain's CDR3 is CSARDPGTPGEQFF. The CDR3 coding sequence is TGCAGTGCTAGAGATCCCGGGACCCCCGGGGAGCAGTTCTTC.